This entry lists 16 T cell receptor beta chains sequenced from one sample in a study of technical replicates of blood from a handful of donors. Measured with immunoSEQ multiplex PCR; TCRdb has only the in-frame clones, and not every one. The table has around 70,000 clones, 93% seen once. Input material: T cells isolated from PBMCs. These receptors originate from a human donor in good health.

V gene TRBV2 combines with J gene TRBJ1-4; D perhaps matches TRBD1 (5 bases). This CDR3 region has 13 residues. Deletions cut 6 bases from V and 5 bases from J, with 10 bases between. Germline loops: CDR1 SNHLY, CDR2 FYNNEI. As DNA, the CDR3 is TGTGCCAGCAGGACGACAGCAAATGAAAAACTGTTTTTT. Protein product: CASRTTANEKLFF.

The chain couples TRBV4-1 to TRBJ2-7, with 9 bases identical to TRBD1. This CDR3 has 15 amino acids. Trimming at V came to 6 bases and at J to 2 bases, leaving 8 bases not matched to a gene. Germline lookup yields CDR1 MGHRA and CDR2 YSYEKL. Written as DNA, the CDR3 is TGCGCCAGCAGAACAATACAGGGGGCGGCCTACGAGCAGTACTTC. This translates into CASRTIQGAAYEQYF.

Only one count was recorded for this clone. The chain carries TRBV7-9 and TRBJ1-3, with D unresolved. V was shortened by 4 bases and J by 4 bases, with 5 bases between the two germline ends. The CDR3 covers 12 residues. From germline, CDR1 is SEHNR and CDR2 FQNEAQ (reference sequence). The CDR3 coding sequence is TGTGCCAGCAGCTCAACAGGAAACACCATATATTTT. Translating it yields CASSSTGNTIYF.

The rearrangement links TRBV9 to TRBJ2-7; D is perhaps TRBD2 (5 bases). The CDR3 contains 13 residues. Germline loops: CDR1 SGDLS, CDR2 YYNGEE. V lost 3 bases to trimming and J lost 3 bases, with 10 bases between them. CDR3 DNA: TGTGCCAGCAGCGCCACCGGGGACTACGAGCAGTACTTC. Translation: CASSATGDYEQYF.

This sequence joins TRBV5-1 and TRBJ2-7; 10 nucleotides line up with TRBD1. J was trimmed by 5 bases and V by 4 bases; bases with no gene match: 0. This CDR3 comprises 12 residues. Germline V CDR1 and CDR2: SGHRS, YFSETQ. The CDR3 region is CASSDRGHEQYF. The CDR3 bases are TGCGCCAGCAGCGACAGGGGGCACGAGCAGTACTTC.

For the CDR3, the DNA is TGCGCCAGCAGCTTAGCGGGAGGGCCCGGCGAGCAGTACTTC. Translated, it gives CASSLAGGPGEQYF. V usage is TRBV5-1 and J usage is TRBJ2-7; 10 bases line up with TRBD2. The CDR3 runs to 14 residues. Germline V gene sequence: CDR1 SGHRS, CDR2 YFSETQ. The V gene end was trimmed by 2 bases and the J gene end by 6 bases; junction bases not matched to a gene: 5. The variable domain in full, with the rest retrieved from reference TRBV5-1 and TRBJ2-7, is KAGVTQTPRYLIKTRGQQVTLSCSPISGHRSVSWYQQTPGQGLQFLFEYFSETQRNKGNFPGRFSGRQFSNSRSEMNVSTLELGDSALYLCASSLAGGPGEQYFGPGTRLTVT.

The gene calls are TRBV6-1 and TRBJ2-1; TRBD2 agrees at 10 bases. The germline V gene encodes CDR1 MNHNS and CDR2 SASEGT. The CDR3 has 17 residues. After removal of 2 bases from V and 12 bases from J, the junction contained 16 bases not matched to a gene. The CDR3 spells CASSEFSSGGFGGRQFF. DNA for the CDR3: TGTGCCAGCAGTGAATTTTCTAGCGGGGGCTTCGGCGGGAGGCAGTTCTTC.

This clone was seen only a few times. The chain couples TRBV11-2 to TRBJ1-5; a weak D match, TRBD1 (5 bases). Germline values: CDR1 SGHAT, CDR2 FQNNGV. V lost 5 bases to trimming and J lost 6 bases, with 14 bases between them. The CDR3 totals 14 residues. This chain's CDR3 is CASSLTGPSQPQHF. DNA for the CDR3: TGTGCCAGCAGCCTTACAGGACCGTCTCAGCCCCAGCATTTT. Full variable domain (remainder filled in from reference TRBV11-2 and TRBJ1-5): EAGVAQSPRYKIIEKRQSVAFWCNPISGHATLYWYQQILGQGPKLLIQFQNNGVVDDSQLPKDRFSAERLKGVDSTLKIQPAKLEDSAVYLCASSLTGPSQPQHFGDGTRLSIL.

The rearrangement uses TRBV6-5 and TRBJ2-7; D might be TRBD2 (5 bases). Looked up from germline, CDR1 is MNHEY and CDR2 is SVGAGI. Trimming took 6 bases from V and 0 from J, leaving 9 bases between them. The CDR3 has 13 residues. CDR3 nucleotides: TGTGCCAGCAGCGCGGGCTACTCCTACGAGCAGTACTTC. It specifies CASSAGYSYEQYF.

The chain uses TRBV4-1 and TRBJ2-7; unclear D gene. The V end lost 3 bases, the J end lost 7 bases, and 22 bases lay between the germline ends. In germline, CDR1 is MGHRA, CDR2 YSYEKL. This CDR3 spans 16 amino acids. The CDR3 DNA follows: TGCGCCAGCAGCCAGGCCGACTTGGTGACCTTTGGTGAGCAGTACTTC. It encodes CASSQADLVTFGEQYF.

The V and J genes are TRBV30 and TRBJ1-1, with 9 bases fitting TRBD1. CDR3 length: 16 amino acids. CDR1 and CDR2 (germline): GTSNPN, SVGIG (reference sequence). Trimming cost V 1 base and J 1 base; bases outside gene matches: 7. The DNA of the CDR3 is TGTGCCTGGAGTGCAAACAGGGGGCGCCCGAACACTGAAGCTTTCTTT. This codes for CAWSANRGRPNTEAFF. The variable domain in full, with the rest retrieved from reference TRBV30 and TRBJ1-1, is SQTIHQWPATLVQPVGSPLSLECTVEGTSNPNLYWYRQAAGRGLQLLFYSVGIGQISSEVPQNLSASRPQDRQFILSSKKLLLSDSGFYLCAWSANRGRPNTEAFFGQGTRLTVV.

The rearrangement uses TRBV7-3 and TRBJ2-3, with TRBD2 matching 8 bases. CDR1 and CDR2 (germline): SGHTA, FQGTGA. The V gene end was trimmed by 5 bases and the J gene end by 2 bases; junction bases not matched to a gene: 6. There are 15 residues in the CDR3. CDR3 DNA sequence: TGTGCCAGCAGCGGACAAGCGGGGGCCACAGATACGCAGTATTTT. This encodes CASSGQAGATDTQYF.

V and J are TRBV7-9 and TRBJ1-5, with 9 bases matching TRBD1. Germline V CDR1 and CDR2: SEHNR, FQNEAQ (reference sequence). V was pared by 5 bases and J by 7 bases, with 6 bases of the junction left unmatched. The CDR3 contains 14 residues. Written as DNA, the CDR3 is TGTGCCAGCAGCCGGGGACAGGGCGAACAGCCCCAGCATTTT. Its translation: CASSRGQGEQPQHF. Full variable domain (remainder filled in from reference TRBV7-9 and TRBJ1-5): DTGVSQNPRHKITKRGQNVTFRCDPISEHNRLYWYRQTLGQGPEFLTYFQNEAQLEKSRLLSDRFSAERPKGSFSTLEIQRTEQGDSAMYLCASSRGQGEQPQHFGDGTRLSIL.

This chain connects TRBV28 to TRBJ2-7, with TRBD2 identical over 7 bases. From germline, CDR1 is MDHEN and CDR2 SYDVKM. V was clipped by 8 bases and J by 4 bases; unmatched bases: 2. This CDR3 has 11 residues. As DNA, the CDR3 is TGTGCCAGCGGACTAGTATACGAGCAGTACTTC. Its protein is CASGLVYEQYF.

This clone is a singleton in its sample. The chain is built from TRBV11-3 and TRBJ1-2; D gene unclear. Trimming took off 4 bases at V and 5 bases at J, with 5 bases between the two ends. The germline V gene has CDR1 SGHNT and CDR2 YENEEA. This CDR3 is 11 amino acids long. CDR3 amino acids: CASSSLYGYTF. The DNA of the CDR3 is TGTGCCAGCAGCTCCCTTTATGGCTACACCTTC.

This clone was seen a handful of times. The CDR3 here is CASSQQGPGANVLTF. For the CDR3, the DNA is TGTGCCAGCAGCCAGCAGGGGCCTGGGGCCAACGTCCTGACTTTC. The rearrangement uses TRBV14 and TRBJ2-6, with D perhaps matching TRBD1 (6 bases). CDR1 and CDR2 from the germline V gene are SGHDN and FVKESK. The CDR3 is 15 amino acids. The V end was cut by 3 bases, the J end by 2 bases, with 8 bases between.